This TCR beta chain stems from a study of cytomegalovirus exposure and HLA in healthy donors. General study findings and limits: Analysis performed later showed TCR beta chains linked to HLA being more clonally expanded than equally common others. The study put 150 or so TCR beta chains on its list as cytomegalovirus-associated. CMV serostatus stood as the only immune exposure information on hand.

Use of 60 Vbeta and 13 Jbeta primers characterized the PCR. Profiling relied on immunoSEQ multiplex PCR, and the TCRdb table lists in-frame clones only, not all of them. The table has about 200,000 clones, around 79% seen once; the top ten hold approximately 0.4%. With regard to this clone: The antigen remains unidentified.

Sequencing was performed on PBMCs. The TCR originated in a male donor in good health and CMV-seropositive.

The CDR3 protein is CASSGETQYF. The CDR3 nucleotides are TGTGCCAGTTCAGGGGAGACCCAGTACTTC. This chain connects TRBV6-5 to TRBJ2-5; maybe TRBD1 (5 bases). The ends were cut back, 9 bases at V and 5 bases at J, with 7 bases in the middle. CDR1 and CDR2 (germline): MNHEY, SVGAGI. The CDR3 is 10 amino acids.